The rows below give T cell receptor beta chains drawn from one sample of a study of metastatic and nonmetastatic thyroid tumors. From the PCR reads, TCRdb re-called clones with MiXCR. Among approximately 13,000 clones listed, more than 20% were seen once. The sequencing input was adjacent normal tissue. These receptors all come from a female donor with papillary thyroid cancer or a benign thyroid nodule (not recorded which). Some clones in this sample may be carry-over from other donors' samples. Each CDR3 is given with its conserved first and last residue. The order of the fields is clone size, V gene, J gene, D gene, CDR3 protein, CDR3 DNA. D genes are given only for firm matches. Size is stated for part of the rows, as once, few or many counts, or as a class when the clone is expanded.

abundance: .; v_gene: TRBV2; j_gene: TRBJ2-1; d_gene: TRBD2; CDR3aa: CASSEEGTSIQFF; CDR3nt: TGTGCCAGCAGTGAAGAGGGGACTAGTATACAGTTCTTC
abundance: medium-sized; v_gene: TRBV12-3/TRBV12-4; j_gene: TRBJ2-3; d_gene: .; CDR3aa: CASSLGQNLRTDTQYF; CDR3nt: TGTGCCAGCAGTTTGGGACAAAATCTCCGGACAGATACGCAGTATTTT
abundance: medium-sized; v_gene: TRBV2; j_gene: TRBJ2-7; d_gene: .; CDR3aa: CASSEQGINEQYF; CDR3nt: TGTGCCAGCAGTGAGCAGGGGATCAACGAGCAGTACTTC
abundance: .; v_gene: TRBV3-1; j_gene: TRBJ2-7; d_gene: .; CDR3aa: CASSSTGLGISCEQYF; CDR3nt: TGTGCCAGCAGCTCGACAGGACTGGGTATTTCCTGCGAGCAGTACTTC
abundance: .; v_gene: TRBV7-2; j_gene: TRBJ1-2; d_gene: .; CDR3aa: CASSFMGGARDGYTF; CDR3nt: TGTGCCAGCAGCTTTATGGGGGGCGCCCGTGATGGCTACACCTTC
abundance: .; v_gene: TRBV11-1; j_gene: TRBJ1-2; d_gene: .; CDR3aa: CASSLGWMARRHYGYTF; CDR3nt: TGTGCCAGCAGCTTAGGGTGGATGGCCCGACGCCACTATGGCTACACCTTC
abundance: medium-sized; v_gene: TRBV6-1; j_gene: TRBJ1-3; d_gene: .; CDR3aa: CASSVRNPASGNTIYF; CDR3nt: TGTGCCAGCAGTGTAAGAAACCCTGCTTCTGGAAACACCATATATTTT
abundance: many; v_gene: TRBV18; j_gene: TRBJ2-7; d_gene: .; CDR3aa: CASSPSGSPSYEQYF; CDR3nt: TGTGCCAGCTCACCCTCGGGGTCCCCTTCCTACGAGCAGTACTTC
abundance: .; v_gene: TRBV24-1; j_gene: TRBJ1-5; d_gene: .; CDR3aa: CATATGYSNQPQHF; CDR3nt: TGTGCCACCGCGACGGGTTATAGCAATCAGCCCCAGCATTTT
abundance: large; v_gene: TRBV28; j_gene: TRBJ2-2; d_gene: .; CDR3aa: CASSTANTGELFF; CDR3nt: TGTGCCAGCAGTACAGCGAACACCGGGGAGCTGTTTTTT
abundance: .; v_gene: TRBV4-3; j_gene: TRBJ1-2; d_gene: .; CDR3aa: CASSQGTQNYGYTF; CDR3nt: TGCGCCAGCAGCCAAGGGACACAGAACTATGGCTACACCTTC
abundance: few; v_gene: TRBV18; j_gene: TRBJ2-3; d_gene: .; CDR3aa: CASSPPVGGKAQYF; CDR3nt: TGTGCCAGCTCACCACCGGTCGGGGGTAAGGCGCAGTATTTT
abundance: many; v_gene: TRBV5-1; j_gene: TRBJ1-2; d_gene: TRBD1; CDR3aa: CASRGFTGEDGYTF; CDR3nt: TGCGCCAGCAGGGGATTTACAGGGGAGGATGGCTACACCTTC
abundance: .; v_gene: TRBV4-2; j_gene: TRBJ2-7; d_gene: .; CDR3aa: CASSPGRASDLYF; CDR3nt: TGTGCCAGCAGCCCTGGGCGGGCGTCCGACTTGTACTTC
abundance: .; v_gene: TRBV7-9; j_gene: TRBJ2-1; d_gene: TRBD2; CDR3aa: CASSIGTSGDVQFF; CDR3nt: TGTGCCAGCAGCATCGGGACTAGCGGAGACGTGCAGTTCTTC
abundance: medium-sized; v_gene: TRBV19; j_gene: TRBJ1-5; d_gene: .; CDR3aa: CASSIGSMGQPQHF; CDR3nt: TGTGCCAGTAGTATAGGCTCAATGGGGCAGCCCCAGCATTTT
abundance: medium-sized; v_gene: TRBV5-1; j_gene: TRBJ2-5; d_gene: TRBD1; CDR3aa: CASSANRGLRETQYF; CDR3nt: TGCGCCAGCAGCGCGAACAGGGGGCTAAGAGAGACCCAGTACTTC
abundance: many; v_gene: TRBV7-2; j_gene: TRBJ2-3; d_gene: TRBD2; CDR3aa: CASSLRAGGDTQYF; CDR3nt: TGTGCCAGCAGCTTACGGGCGGGAGGGGATACGCAGTATTTT
abundance: few; v_gene: TRBV6-1; j_gene: TRBJ1-2; d_gene: .; CDR3aa: CASSQEYGYTF; CDR3nt: TGTGCCAGCAGTCAAGAATATGGCTACACCTTC
abundance: .; v_gene: TRBV30; j_gene: TRBJ1-1; d_gene: TRBD1; CDR3aa: CAWSPPGTGVEVNTEAFF; CDR3nt: TGTGCCTGGAGTCCTCCCGGGACAGGGGTGGAGGTGAACACTGAAGCTTTCTTT
abundance: many; v_gene: TRBV2; j_gene: TRBJ2-5; d_gene: TRBD2; CDR3aa: CATRLAGEETQYF; CDR3nt: TGTGCCACAAGACTAGCGGGAGAAGAGACCCAGTACTTC
abundance: .; v_gene: TRBV30; j_gene: TRBJ2-6; d_gene: .; CDR3aa: CAWDGVASGANVLTF; CDR3nt: TGTGCCTGGGACGGGGTCGCTTCTGGGGCCAACGTCCTGACTTTC
abundance: many; v_gene: TRBV20-1; j_gene: TRBJ2-5; d_gene: .; CDR3aa: CSARQGSGETQYF; CDR3nt: TGCAGTGCTCGTCAGGGCTCTGGGGAGACCCAGTACTTC
abundance: .; v_gene: TRBV11-2; j_gene: TRBJ1-2; d_gene: TRBD1; CDR3aa: CASSRNRDRGQGGYTF; CDR3nt: TGTGCCAGCAGCCGAAACAGGGACAGGGGGCAGGGTGGCTACACCTTC
abundance: .; v_gene: TRBV6-2/TRBV6-3; j_gene: TRBJ2-1; d_gene: TRBD1; CDR3aa: CASSSAGQGAIDEQFF; CDR3nt: TGTGCCAGCAGTAGTGCGGGACAGGGGGCGATCGATGAGCAGTTCTTC
abundance: .; v_gene: TRBV20-1; j_gene: TRBJ2-7; d_gene: TRBD2; CDR3aa: CSVHLAGPYEQYF; CDR3nt: TGCAGTGTCCACCTAGCGGGGCCCTACGAGCAGTACTTC
abundance: .; v_gene: TRBV12-3/TRBV12-4; j_gene: TRBJ2-3; d_gene: TRBD2; CDR3aa: CASSTGTSGSTDTQYF; CDR3nt: TGTGCCAGCAGTACCGGGACTAGCGGGAGCACAGATACGCAGTATTTT
abundance: .; v_gene: TRBV6-5; j_gene: TRBJ2-1; d_gene: TRBD2; CDR3aa: CASSHGTSGEQFF; CDR3nt: TGTGCCAGCAGTCACGGGACTAGCGGAGAGCAGTTCTTC
abundance: medium-sized; v_gene: TRBV12-3/TRBV12-4; j_gene: TRBJ1-1; d_gene: .; CDR3aa: CASILSGNTEAFF; CDR3nt: TGTGCCAGTATACTAAGTGGGAACACTGAAGCTTTCTTT
abundance: .; v_gene: TRBV20-1; j_gene: TRBJ2-3; d_gene: TRBD1; CDR3aa: CSASANPGQGRDTQYF; CDR3nt: TGCAGTGCTAGCGCCAATCCGGGACAGGGCCGCGATACGCAGTATTTT
abundance: .; v_gene: TRBV28; j_gene: TRBJ2-1; d_gene: .; CDR3aa: CASINHLYSRDGDTNEQFF; CDR3nt: TGTGCCAGCATTAACCATTTATATTCCCGGGACGGAGATACCAATGAGCAGTTCTTC
abundance: .; v_gene: TRBV6-1; j_gene: TRBJ1-5; d_gene: .; CDR3aa: CASSPRGLGQPQHF; CDR3nt: TGTGCCAGCTCTCCTAGGGGCTTGGGTCAGCCCCAGCATTTT
abundance: .; v_gene: TRBV6-1; j_gene: TRBJ1-2; d_gene: .; CDR3aa: CASSDWFYGYTF; CDR3nt: TGTGCCAGCAGTGATTGGTTCTATGGCTACACCTTC